Ten or more counts support the clone carrying this T cell receptor beta chain. These data come from a study of T cells in Graves' hyperthyroidism and ophthalmopathy. Germline V CDR1 and CDR2: SGHAT, FQNNGV. The CDR3 is 14 residues long. V shed 5 bases and J 0 bases; nucleotides not matched to a gene: 3. The source material, RNA transcripts, was used to amplify TCR beta CDR3 regions. With the HTBI primer set, the TCR CDR3 went through a first round of RT-PCR. MiXCR, run by TCRdb on the multiplex PCR reads, gives a single entry per CDR3 protein. This table has more than 450,000 distinct CDR3 sequences, 12% to 15% appearing once.

The sample taken for sequencing was blood. The chain carries TRBV11-2 and TRBJ1-1; 7 bases align to TRBD1. The clonotype was recovered from a woman in her thirties or forties with Graves' hyperthyroidism. The CDR3 reads CASSHRGVNTEAFF. The CDR3 DNA reads as TGTGCCAGCAGCCACAGGGGAGTGAACACTGAAGCTTTCTTT.